This TCR beta chain was identified in a study of cytomegalovirus exposure and HLA in healthy donors. Overall study findings and caveats: Associated with cytomegalovirus, according to the listing, were some 150 TCR beta chains.

The V and J ends lost 1 base and 8 bases respectively, with 15 bases between them. Germline assignment: CDR1 MGHDK and CDR2 SYGVNS. CDR3 size: 15 residues. On this clone: Antigen: not known.

A multiplex PCR was run with 60 Vbeta primers and 13 Jbeta primers. Libraries were prepared by immunoSEQ multiplex PCR; TCRdb keeps only in-frame clonotypes and omits some of them. The sample records roughly 160,000 clones, roughly 83% being singletons. The receptor comes from a boy aged 2 to 9 in good health and CMV-seronegative. The sequenced sample was PBMCs. The J gene is TRBJ2-1, the V gene TRBV25-1; a possible D gene is TRBD2 (5 bases). CDR3 sequence: CASSEFKVAMDEQFF. The CDR3 DNA sequence: TGTGCCAGCAGTGAATTCAAGGTAGCGATGGATGAGCAGTTCTTC.